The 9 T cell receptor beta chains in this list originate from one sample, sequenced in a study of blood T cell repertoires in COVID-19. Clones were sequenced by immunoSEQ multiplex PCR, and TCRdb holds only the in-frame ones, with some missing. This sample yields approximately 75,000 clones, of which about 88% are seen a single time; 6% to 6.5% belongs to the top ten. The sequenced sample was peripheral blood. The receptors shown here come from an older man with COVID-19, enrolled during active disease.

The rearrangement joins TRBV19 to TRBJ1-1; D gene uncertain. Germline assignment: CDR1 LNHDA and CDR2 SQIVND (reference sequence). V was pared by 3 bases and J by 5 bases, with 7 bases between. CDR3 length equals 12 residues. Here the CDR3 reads CASSMVRTEAFF. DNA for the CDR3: TGTGCCAGTAGTATGGTCAGGACTGAAGCTTTCTTT.

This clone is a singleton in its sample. CDR3 region: CASSLVPSDNEQFF. As DNA, the CDR3 is TGTGCCAGCAGCTTAGTTCCTAGCGACAATGAGCAGTTCTTC. This chain joins TRBV7-9 and TRBJ2-1; possibly TRBD2 for D (6 bases). The ends were cut back, 1 base at V and 5 bases at J, with 9 bases in the middle. The CDR3 extends over 14 amino acids. CDR1 is SEHNR and CDR2 is FQNEAQ in the germline V gene (reference sequence).

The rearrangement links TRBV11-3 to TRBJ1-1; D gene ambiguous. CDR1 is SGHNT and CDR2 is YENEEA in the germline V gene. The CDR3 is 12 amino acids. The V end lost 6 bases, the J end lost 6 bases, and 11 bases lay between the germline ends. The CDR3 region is CASSREGSEAFF. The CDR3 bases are TGTGCCAGCAGTCGAGAGGGATCTGAAGCTTTCTTT.

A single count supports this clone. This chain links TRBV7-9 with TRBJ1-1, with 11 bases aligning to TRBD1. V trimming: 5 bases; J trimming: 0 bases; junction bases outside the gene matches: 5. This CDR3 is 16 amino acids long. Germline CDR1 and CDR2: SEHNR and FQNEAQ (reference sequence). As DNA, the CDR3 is TGTGCCAGCAGCACCCGGGACAGGGGGTTGAACACTGAAGCTTTCTTT. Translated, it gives CASSTRDRGLNTEAFF.

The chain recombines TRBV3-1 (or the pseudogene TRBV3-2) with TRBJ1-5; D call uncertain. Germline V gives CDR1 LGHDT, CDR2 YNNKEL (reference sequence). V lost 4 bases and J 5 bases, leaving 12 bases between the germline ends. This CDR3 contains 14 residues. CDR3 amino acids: CASSPAHRYQPQHF. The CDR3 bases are TGTGCCAGCAGCCCTGCCCATCGGTATCAGCCCCAGCATTTT.

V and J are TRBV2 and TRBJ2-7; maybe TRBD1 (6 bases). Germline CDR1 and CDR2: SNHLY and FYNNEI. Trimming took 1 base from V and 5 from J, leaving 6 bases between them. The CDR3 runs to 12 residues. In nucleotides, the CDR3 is TGTGCCAGCAGTGAAGAGGGGGACGAGCAGTACTTC. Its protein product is CASSEEGDEQYF.

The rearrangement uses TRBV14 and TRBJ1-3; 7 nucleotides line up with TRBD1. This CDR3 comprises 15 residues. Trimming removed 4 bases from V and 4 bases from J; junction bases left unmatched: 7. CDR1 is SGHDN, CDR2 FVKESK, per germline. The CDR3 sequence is CASSPTGFQGNTIYF. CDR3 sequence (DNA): TGTGCCAGCAGCCCGACAGGGTTCCAGGGAAACACCATATATTTT.

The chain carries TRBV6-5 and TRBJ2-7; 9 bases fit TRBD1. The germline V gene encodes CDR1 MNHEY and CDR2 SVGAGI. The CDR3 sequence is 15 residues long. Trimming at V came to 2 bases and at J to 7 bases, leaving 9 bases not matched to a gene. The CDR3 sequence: CASSYTRDRVGEQYF. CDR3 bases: TGTGCCAGCAGTTACACTCGGGACAGGGTAGGAGAGCAGTACTTC.

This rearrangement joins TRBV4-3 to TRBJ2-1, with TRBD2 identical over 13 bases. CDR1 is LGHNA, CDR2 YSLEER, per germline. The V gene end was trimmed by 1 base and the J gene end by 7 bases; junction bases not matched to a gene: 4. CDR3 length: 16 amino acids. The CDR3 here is CASSQARLAGGNEQFF. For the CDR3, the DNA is TGCGCCAGCAGCCAAGCTAGACTAGCGGGGGGTAATGAGCAGTTCTTC.